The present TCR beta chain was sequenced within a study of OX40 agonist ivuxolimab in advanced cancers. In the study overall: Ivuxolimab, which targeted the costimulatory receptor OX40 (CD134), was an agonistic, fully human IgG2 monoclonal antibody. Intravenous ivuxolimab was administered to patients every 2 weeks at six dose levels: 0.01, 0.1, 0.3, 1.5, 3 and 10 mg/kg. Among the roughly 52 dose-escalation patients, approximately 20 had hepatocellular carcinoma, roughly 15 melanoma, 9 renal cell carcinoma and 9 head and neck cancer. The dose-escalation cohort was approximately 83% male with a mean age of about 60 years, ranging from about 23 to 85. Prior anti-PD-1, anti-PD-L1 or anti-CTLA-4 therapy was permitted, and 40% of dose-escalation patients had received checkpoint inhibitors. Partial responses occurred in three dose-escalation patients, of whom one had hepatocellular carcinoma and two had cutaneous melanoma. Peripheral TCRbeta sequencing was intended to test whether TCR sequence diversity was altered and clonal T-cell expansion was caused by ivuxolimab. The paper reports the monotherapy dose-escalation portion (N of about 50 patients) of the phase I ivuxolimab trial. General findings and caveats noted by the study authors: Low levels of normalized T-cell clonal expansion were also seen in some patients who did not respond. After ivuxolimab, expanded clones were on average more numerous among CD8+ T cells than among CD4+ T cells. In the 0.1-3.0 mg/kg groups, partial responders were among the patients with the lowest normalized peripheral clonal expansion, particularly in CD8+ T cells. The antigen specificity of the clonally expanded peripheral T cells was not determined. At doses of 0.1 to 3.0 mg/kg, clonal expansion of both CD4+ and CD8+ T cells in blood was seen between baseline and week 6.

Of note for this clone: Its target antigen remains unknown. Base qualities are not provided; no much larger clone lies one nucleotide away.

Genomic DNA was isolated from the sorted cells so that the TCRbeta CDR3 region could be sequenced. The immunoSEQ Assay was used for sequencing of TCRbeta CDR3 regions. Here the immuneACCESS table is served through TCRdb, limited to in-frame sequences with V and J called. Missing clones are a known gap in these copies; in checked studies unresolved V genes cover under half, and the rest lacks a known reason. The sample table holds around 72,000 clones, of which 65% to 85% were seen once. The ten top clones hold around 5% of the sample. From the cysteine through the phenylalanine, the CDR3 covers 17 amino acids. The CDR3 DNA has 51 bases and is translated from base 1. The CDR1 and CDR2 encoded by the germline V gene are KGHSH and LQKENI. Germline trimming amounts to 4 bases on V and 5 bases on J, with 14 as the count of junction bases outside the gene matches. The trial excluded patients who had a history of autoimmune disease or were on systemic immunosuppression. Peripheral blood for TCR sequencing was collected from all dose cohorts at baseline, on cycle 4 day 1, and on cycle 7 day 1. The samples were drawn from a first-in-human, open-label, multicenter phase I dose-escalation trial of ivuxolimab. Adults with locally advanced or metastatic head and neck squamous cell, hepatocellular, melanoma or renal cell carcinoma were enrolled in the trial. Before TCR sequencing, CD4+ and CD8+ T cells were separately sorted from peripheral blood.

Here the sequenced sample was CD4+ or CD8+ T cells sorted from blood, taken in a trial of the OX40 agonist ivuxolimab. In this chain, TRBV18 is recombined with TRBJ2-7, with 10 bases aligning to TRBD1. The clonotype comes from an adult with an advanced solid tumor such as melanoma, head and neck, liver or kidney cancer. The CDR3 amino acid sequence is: CASSRSLPGQGTNEQYF. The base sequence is TGTGCCAGCTCACGATCGCTACCGGGACAGGGGACGAACGAGCAGTACTTC. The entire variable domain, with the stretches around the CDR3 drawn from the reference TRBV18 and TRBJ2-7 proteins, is NAGVMQNPRHLVRRRGQEARLRCSPMKGHSHVYWYRQLPEEGLKFMVYLQKENIIDESGMPKERFSAEFPKEGPSILRIQQVVRGDSAAYFCASSRSLPGQGTNEQYFGPGTRLTVT.